These 15 T cell receptor beta chains were all obtained from the same sample, sequenced in a study of T cell repertoires in cytomegalovirus infection. No antigens are known for them. TCRdb re-called the reads with MiXCR, one entry per CDR3 protein. The repertoire holds approximately 350,000 distinct CDR3 sequences, with roughly 36% as singletons. The sequencing here drew on cultured PBMCs, taken from culture after CMV antigen stimulation. These receptors all come from a human donor in good health (CMV status not recorded). Some clones in this sample may be carry-over from other donors' samples.

This clonotype occurred a few times. The chain uses TRBV19 and TRBJ2-5, with a possible D match to TRBD1 (6 bases). Deletions cut 8 bases from V and 5 bases from J, with 18 bases between. Germline-derived CDR1 and CDR2 are LNHDA and SQIVND (reference sequence). The CDR3 is made up of 14 amino acids. CDR3 nucleotide sequence: TGTGCCAGTGGTTCCACCAGGGGTTCGGAGACCCAGTACTTC. Encoded protein: CASGSTRGSETQYF.

The chain uses TRBV7-6 and TRBJ2-1, with TRBD1 matching over 8 bases. V lost 5 bases to trimming and J lost 10 bases; unmatched junction nucleotides: 7. The germline V gene encodes CDR1 SGHVS and CDR2 FNYEAQ. The CDR3 is 13 amino acids. The CDR3 coding sequence is TGTGCCAGCAGCCTCGACAGGGGAAGGGAGCAGTTCTTC. Residues: CASSLDRGREQFF.

This chain joins TRBV4-1 and TRBJ1-4; D possibly corresponds to TRBD1 (5 bases). The CDR3 spans 13 residues. Germline CDR1 MGHRA, CDR2 YSYEKL. V gave up 3 bases and J gave up 10 bases, with 12 bases separating them. CDR3 in DNA: TGCGCCAGCAGCCACCCCGGGGGGGGAAAACTGTTTTTT. The encoded protein is CASSHPGGGKLFF.

CDR3 amino acids: CASSEAVQYQPQHF. The CDR3 DNA follows: TGTGCCAGCAGTGAAGCTGTACAGTATCAGCCCCAGCATTTT. The genes are TRBV2 and TRBJ1-5; D call uncertain. V was pared by 0 bases and J by 5 bases, with 8 bases between. Germline CDR1 is SNHLY and CDR2 is FYNNEI. The CDR3 has 14 residues.

Many counts were recorded for this clonotype. CDR3 sequence reads: CASSPSGRFHEQYF. As DNA, the CDR3 is TGTGCCAGCAGCCCTAGCGGGAGGTTCCACGAGCAGTACTTC. The V and J genes are TRBV7-2 and TRBJ2-7; 11 bases agree with TRBD2. Germline CDR1 SGHTA, CDR2 FQGNSA. V was pared by 5 bases and J by 5 bases, with 5 bases of the junction left unmatched. The CDR3 is 14 amino acids. Full variable domain (remainder filled in from reference TRBV7-2 and TRBJ2-7): GAGVSQSPSNKVTEKGKDVELRCDPISGHTALYWYRQSLGQGLEFLIYFQGNSAPDKSGLPSDRFSAERTGGSVSTLTIQRTQQEDSAVYLCASSPSGRFHEQYFGPGTRLTVT.

V is TRBV10-3 and J is TRBJ2-1; 8 nucleotides agree with TRBD2. This CDR3 is built from 13 residues. The germline V gene encodes CDR1 ENHRY and CDR2 SYGVKD. Trimming removed 7 bases from V and 8 bases from J; junction bases left unmatched: 7. CDR3 coding DNA: TGTGCCATCACTGGGACTAGTATGCATGAGCAGTTCTTC. Residues: CAITGTSMHEQFF.

In regard to this clonotype: Because the CDR3's place on the DNA is in doubt, the DNA is left out and the CDR3 is given as listed by TCRdb. V usage is TRBV7-5 and J usage is TRBJ2-3. TRBV7-5 is assigned pseudogene status. The CDR3 is made up of 13 amino acids, end residues included. The chain's CDR3 is CISVPEASDTQYF.

This clonotype showed up just a few times. The chain links TRBV7-9 to TRBJ1-5; no definite D call. Germline CDR1 is SEHNR and CDR2 is FQNEAQ (reference sequence). Trimming stripped 5 bases from V and 7 bases from J, with 12 bases between. The CDR3 consists of 13 residues. DNA of the CDR3: TGTGCCAGCAGCCCGTACTCGGGACAGCCCCAGCATTTT. Its translation: CASSPYSGQPQHF.

The rearrangement links TRBV7-2 to TRBJ2-7, with no clear D. V was trimmed by 5 bases and J by 4 bases, leaving 15 bases between them. Per germline, CDR1 SGHTA and CDR2 FQGNSA. The CDR3 has 14 residues. The CDR3 bases are TGTGCCAGCAGCCTTAGGGTAGGCGGTTACGAGCAGTACGTC. Its translation: CASSLRVGGYEQYV.

The chain has TRBV6-2 or TRBV6-3 and TRBJ2-7; 11 nucleotides line up with TRBD2. The CDR3 consists of 13 residues. Trimming removed 6 bases from V and 2 bases from J; junction bases left unmatched: 0. Germline CDR1 and CDR2: MNHEY and SVGEGT. CDR3 DNA: TGTGCCAGCAGGACTAGCGGGACCTACGAGCAGTACGTC. Its translation is CASRTSGTYEQYV.

The CDR3 protein is CASSSPDRGNQPQHF. For the CDR3, the DNA is TGTGCCAGCAGCTCCCCGGACAGGGGAAATCAGCCCCAGCATTTT. The J gene is TRBJ1-5, the V gene TRBV12-3 or TRBV12-4; TRBD1 aligns across 9 bases. This CDR3 is built from 15 residues. V trimming: 6 bases; J trimming: 4 bases; junction bases outside the gene matches: 7.

This clonotype was counted between two and nine times. This chain joins TRBV27 and TRBJ2-7; 9 nucleotides match TRBD1. This CDR3 comprises 13 residues. V was pared by 7 bases and J by 2 bases, with 3 bases of the junction left unmatched. The germline gives CDR1 MNHEY, CDR2 SMNVEV (reference sequence). The CDR3 spells CASNRGQPYEQYV. The CDR3 region has the DNA TGTGCCAGCAACAGGGGGCAGCCCTACGAGCAGTACGTC.

This clonotype has more than one count but fewer than ten. DNA of the CDR3: TGTGCCAGCTCACTTGGCAGGGAAGGAGTCGGAAGCAATCAGCCCCAGCATTTT. This codes for CASSLGREGVGSNQPQHF. The V gene is TRBV18, the J gene TRBJ1-5, with a weak D call TRBD1 (5 bases). The CDR3 length is 18 residues. From germline, CDR1 is KGHSH and CDR2 LQKENI. V was trimmed by 4 bases and J by 1 base, leaving 20 bases between them.

This sequence joins TRBV12-3 or TRBV12-4 and TRBJ2-1; TRBD2 aligns across 8 bases. The CDR3 runs to 13 residues. The J segment lost 5 bases and the V segment lost 7 bases, leaving 4 bases of the junction unmatched. CDR3: CASNLLADNEQFF. CDR3 coding DNA: TGTGCCAGCAATCTACTAGCGGACAATGAGCAGTTCTTC.

The V gene is TRBV7-6, the J gene TRBJ2-2, with D unclear. CDR3 length: 13 amino acids. CDR1 is SGHVS, CDR2 FNYEAQ, per germline. V lost 1 base to trimming and J lost 7 bases, with 7 bases between them. CDR3 sequence: CASSLDGYGELFF. The CDR3 region has the DNA TGTGCCAGCAGCTTAGACGGGTACGGGGAGCTGTTTTTT. The full variable domain, rest sourced from reference TRBV7-6 and TRBJ2-2, is GAGVSQSPRYKVTKRGQDVALRCDPISGHVSLYWYRQALGQGPEFLTYFNYEAQQDKSGLPNDRFSAERPEGSISTLTIQRTEQRDSAMYRCASSLDGYGELFFGEGSRLTVL.